Shown below are 5 T cell receptor beta chains from a single sample sequenced in a study of shared clonotypes between healthy human individuals. The method was immunoSEQ multiplex PCR; TCRdb's version includes in-frame clones alone and lacks a portion of them. The repertoire holds about 1.9 million clones, with around 93% as singletons. Naive CD8 cells lacked CD45RO, underwent positive selection for CCR7 and left out terminally differentiated effector memory CD45RA+ cells. Sequenced sample: naive CD8+ T cells from PBMCs. Every receptor here comes from a man aged 18 to 29 in good health. Some clones in this sample may be carry-over from other donors' samples.

This chain connects TRBV7-9 to TRBJ2-1; D possibly corresponds to TRBD2 (6 bases). Germline V lookup: CDR1 SEHNR, CDR2 FQNEAQ (reference sequence). V lost 2 bases and J lost 5, with 10 bases in between. The CDR3 consists of 14 residues. CDR3 DNA sequence: TGTGCCAGCAGCTTATTGTCGGGGGACAATGAGCAGTTCTTC. Translating it yields CASSLLSGDNEQFF.

This chain links TRBV28 with TRBJ2-6; D remains ambiguous. The length of the CDR3 is 14 residues. V lost 7 bases and J lost 12, with 19 bases in between. CDR1 and CDR2 from the germline V gene are MDHEN and SYDVKM. CDR3: CASTPGLMGPVLTF. The CDR3 DNA is TGTGCCAGCACTCCGGGCCTCATGGGCCCCGTCCTGACTTTC.

The rearrangement uses TRBV27 and TRBJ2-5, with TRBD1 matching over 7 bases. The ends lost 6 bases at V and 11 bases at J; junction bases unmatched: 15. Germline V CDR1 and CDR2: MNHEY, SMNVEV (reference sequence). The CDR3 contains 14 residues. The CDR3 protein is CASRPQIDPGQQYF. The CDR3 DNA is TGTGCCAGCAGGCCCCAAATTGACCCGGGACAGCAGTACTTC.

The gene calls are TRBV16 and TRBJ2-1, with TRBD2 matching 9 bases. This CDR3 has 16 residues. J gave up 9 bases and V 7 bases, and 16 bases lay outside the gene matches. Germline V gene data show CDR1 as KGHSY and CDR2 as FQNENV. The CDR3 loop is CASTLAGGTRRGEQFF. In nucleotides, the CDR3 is TGTGCCAGCACCCTGGCGGGAGGGACTAGAAGGGGTGAGCAGTTCTTC.

On this clone itself: Different DNA sequences within this sample yield the same CDR3. The chain carries TRBV29-1 and TRBJ1-2, with 8 bases identical to TRBD1. In germline, CDR1 is SQVTM, CDR2 ANQGSEA. V was clipped by 6 bases and J by 8 bases; unmatched bases: 8. The CDR3 contains 12 residues. The CDR3 protein is CSVPGQGGGYTF. CDR3 in DNA: TGCAGCGTCCCTGGACAGGGTGGGGGCTACACCTTC. The variable domain in full, completed from reference TRBV29-1 and TRBJ1-2, reads SAVISQKPSRDICQRGTSLTIQCQVDSQVTMMFWYRQQPGQSLTLIATANQGSEATYESGFVIDKFPISRPNLTFSTLTVSNMSPEDSSIYLCSVPGQGGGYTFGSGTRLTVV.